These 27 T cell receptor beta chains were sequenced from one sample in a study of spatial heterogeneity in lung cancer. The time point is: sample taken at primary tumor resection. These receptors lack a known antigen. From the 5' RACE reads, TCRdb called clonotypes with MiXCR, one entry per CDR3 protein. The sample carries a few thousand distinct CDR3 sequences, 8.5% recorded once. Points from the study as a whole: For expanded intratumoral alpha and beta TCRs, counts tracked tumor mutation counts.

The sample here was lung tumor tissue, taken at surgery. These receptor sequences come from a male donor with early-stage non-small cell lung cancer.

This clonotype has only a few counts. The gene calls are TRBV6-5 and TRBJ2-4, with 15 bases aligning to TRBD2. V gave up 6 bases and J gave up 8 bases; unmatched junction bases: 5. Germline V gene data show CDR1 as MNHEY and CDR2 as SVGAGI. There are 15 residues in the CDR3. In DNA, the CDR3 is TGTGCCAGCAGCGGACTAGCGGGAGGGCGGGACATTCAGTACTTC. Protein product: CASSGLAGGRDIQYF.

Sample share makes this clonotype large. The V gene is TRBV20-1, the J gene TRBJ1-2; D call uncertain. There are 15 residues in the CDR3. Trimming removed 5 bases at V and 2 bases at J, with 18 bases between. The V gene's germline CDR1 is DFQATT and CDR2 SNEGSKA (reference sequence). Here the CDR3 reads CSAYSFLVVNYGYTF. For the CDR3, the DNA is TGCAGTGCTTATTCATTCCTGGTTGTCAACTATGGCTACACCTTC.

The sample holds many counts of this clonotype. V gene TRBV20-1 combines with J gene TRBJ1-4; D gene ambiguous. V shed 5 bases and J shed 1 base, with 2 bases lying between them. CDR3 length: 11 residues. The germline gives CDR1 DFQATT, CDR2 SNEGSKA (reference sequence). The DNA for the CDR3 is TGCAGTGCTCTAACTAATGAAAAACTGTTTTTT. This gives the protein CSALTNEKLFF.

This clonotype is labeled medium-sized. This chain links TRBV2 with TRBJ1-1; 9 bases fit TRBD1. V shed 5 bases and J 1 base; nucleotides not matched to a gene: 5. Germline V gene data show CDR1 as SNHLY and CDR2 as FYNNEI. The CDR3 covers 15 residues. DNA for the CDR3: TGTGCCAGCAGTCAGGACAGGGGAGAGAACACTGAAGCTTTCTTT. Translation gives CASSQDRGENTEAFF.

By frequency in the sample, this clonotype is medium-sized. The V call is TRBV20-1, the J call TRBJ1-1; possible D gene TRBD1, 5 bases. CDR1 is DFQATT, CDR2 SNEGSKA, per germline (reference sequence). The CDR3 has 13 residues. V was cut by 0 bases and J by 8 bases, with 13 bases left in between. CDR3: CSARDTGQVEAFF. Here the CDR3 DNA reads TGCAGTGCTAGAGACACTGGACAAGTAGAAGCTTTCTTT.

By proportion, this clonotype is medium-sized (0.01 to 0.1%). The rearrangement links TRBV20-1 to TRBJ2-1; TRBD2 agrees at 9 bases. Germline-derived CDR1 and CDR2 are DFQATT and SNEGSKA (reference sequence). V lost 0 bases to trimming and J lost 9 bases; unmatched junction nucleotides: 9. The CDR3 is made up of 15 amino acids. The chain's CDR3 is CSARDPSGALSEQFF. CDR3 sequence (DNA): TGCAGTGCTAGAGATCCTAGCGGGGCCTTGAGTGAGCAGTTCTTC.

In its sample, this clonotype was seen many times. The chain recombines TRBV6-5 with TRBJ1-5, with D hard to call. This CDR3 has 13 amino acids. Germline assignment: CDR1 MNHEY and CDR2 SVGAGI. V dropped 6 bases and J dropped 2 bases, with 8 bases sitting between them. CDR3 sequence: CASRLEGNQPQHF. The CDR3 DNA is TGTGCCAGCAGGCTGGAGGGCAATCAGCCCCAGCATTTT.

This clonotype was found many times. The CDR3 reads CASSPGQRSSYEQYF. Written as DNA, the CDR3 is TGTGCCAGCAGCCCCGGACAAAGGAGCTCCTACGAGCAGTACTTC. This chain uses TRBV9 with TRBJ2-7, with D tentatively TRBD1 (5 bases). V was cut by 4 bases and J by 0 bases, with 14 bases left in between. CDR1 and CDR2 from the germline V gene are SGDLS and YYNGEE. This CDR3 comprises 15 residues.

The V call is TRBV10-3, the J call TRBJ2-2, with D perhaps assigned TRBD1 or TRBD2 (7 bases each). The CDR3 has 17 amino acids. Germline values: CDR1 ENHRY, CDR2 SYGVKD. The V end was cut by 3 bases, the J end by 4 bases, with 18 bases between. The CDR3 region has the DNA TGTGCCATCAGTGAACCAGGGGGGGCCCGGCCCACCGGGGAGCTGTTTTTT. It codes for CAISEPGGARPTGELFF.

Relative to its sample, this clonotype is medium-sized. The gene calls are TRBV7-2 and TRBJ1-1; D is undetermined. Germline values: CDR1 SGHTA, CDR2 FQGNSA. CDR3 length: 13 residues. The V gene lost 4 bases and the J gene lost 1 base, with 7 bases spanning the gap. The CDR3 DNA reads TGTGCCAGCAGCTCACAGAGGAACACTGAAGCTTTCTTT. Protein product: CASSSQRNTEAFF.

This clonotype qualifies as medium-sized. The chain is built from TRBV7-3 and TRBJ2-5; 9 bases map to TRBD1. CDR3 length: 15 residues. After removal of 5 bases from V and 4 bases from J, the junction contained 8 bases not matched to a gene. Looked up from germline, CDR1 is SGHTA and CDR2 is FQGTGA. CDR3 in amino acids: CASSLSGTGRETQYF. The CDR3 DNA reads as TGTGCCAGCAGCCTCTCCGGGACAGGGAGAGAGACCCAGTACTTC.

This clonotype is categorized as medium-sized (0.01 to 0.1%). V is TRBV6-2 or TRBV6-3 and J is TRBJ2-2, with D maybe TRBD1 (6 bases). Between the trimmed V and J ends, which lost 8 bases and 4 bases, there was a span of 11 bases. Germline loops: CDR1 MNHEY, CDR2 SVGEGT. CDR3 size: 13 residues. CDR3 sequence (DNA): TGTGCCAGCCGCGACAGGTCCACCGGGGAGCTGTTTTTT. This sequence encodes CASRDRSTGELFF.

This clonotype came up a few times. A read error may be the cause here, since a much bigger clone is one base away. The DNA for the CDR3 is TGTGCCAGCAGCCGATCAGTGGGAGGGAGCTCCTACGAGCAGTACTTC. Protein product: CASSRSVGGSSYEQYF. The chain carries TRBV3-1 and TRBJ2-7, with 7 bases that match TRBD2. V lost 4 bases, J lost 0 bases, and 9 bases stayed unmatched. Germline V gene lookup returns CDR1 LGHDT and CDR2 YNNKEL (reference sequence). The CDR3 is made up of 16 amino acids.

This clonotype is labeled as medium-sized. This chain connects TRBV6-2 or TRBV6-3 to TRBJ2-7, with a possible D match to TRBD1 (5 bases). Trimming took 6 bases from V and 3 from J, leaving 18 bases between them. CDR3 length: 15 amino acids. Germline V CDR1 and CDR2: MNHEY, SVGEGT. DNA of the CDR3: TGTGCCAGCAGAGGTGTAGGGGAAGGAAACTACGAGCAGTACTTC. As protein: CASRGVGEGNYEQYF.

The rearrangement joins TRBV7-3 to TRBJ2-1; 11 bases fit TRBD2. The germline CDR1 and CDR2 sequences are SGHTA and FQGTGA. The CDR3 length is 15 residues. V lost 2 bases to trimming and J lost 5 bases; unmatched junction nucleotides: 2. The CDR3 protein is CASSLLAGGNNEQFF. In DNA, the CDR3 is TGTGCCAGCAGCTTACTAGCGGGGGGAAACAATGAGCAGTTCTTC.

The V call is TRBV4-3, the J call TRBJ2-2; D may be TRBD1 or TRBD2 (5 bases each). This CDR3 is built from 15 residues. Trimming took 8 bases from V and 1 from J, leaving 14 bases between them. Germline-derived CDR1 and CDR2 are LGHNA and YSLEER. CDR3 region: CASGLGTGNTGELFF. For the CDR3, the DNA is TGCGCCAGCGGCCTAGGGACGGGGAACACCGGGGAGCTGTTTTTT.

This clonotype came up many times. The rearrangement uses TRBV6-1 and TRBJ2-3; TRBD2 matches 11 bases. V lost 6 bases and J lost 10; bases outside the gene matches: 9. In germline, CDR1 is MNHNS, CDR2 SASEGT. CDR3 size: 14 residues. CDR3 sequence reads: CASRLAGGPSAQYF. As DNA, the CDR3 is TGTGCCAGCAGATTAGCGGGGGGGCCCTCAGCGCAGTATTTT.

By proportion, this clonotype is medium-sized (0.01 to 0.1%). This chain joins TRBV30 and TRBJ2-3, with a weak D call TRBD1 (7 bases). V lost 3 bases and J 3 bases, leaving 13 bases between the germline ends. Germline values: CDR1 GTSNPN, CDR2 SVGIG (reference sequence). CDR3 size: 14 residues. CDR3 sequence: CAWRVTGRTDTQYF. The CDR3 nucleotides are TGTGCCTGGAGGGTGACAGGGAGGACAGATACGCAGTATTTT.

In its sample, this clonotype ranks as medium-sized (0.01 to 0.1%). The chain carries TRBV2 and TRBJ2-3, with no clear D. Germline CDR1 and CDR2: SNHLY and FYNNEI. The CDR3 consists of 13 residues. V was cut by 6 bases and J by 1 base, with 8 bases left in between. The CDR3 is CASSNPGTDTQYF. CDR3 DNA sequence: TGTGCCAGCAGCAACCCGGGCACAGATACGCAGTATTTT.

This clonotype is judged large. This chain connects TRBV6-1 to TRBJ1-1, with D possibly TRBD1 on 5 matching bases. The CDR3 has 14 amino acids. The V and J ends lost 0 bases and 10 bases respectively, with 15 bases between them. CDR1 and CDR2 from the germline V gene are MNHNS and SASEGT. CDR3 in amino acids: CASSEAGGRMTAFF. In DNA form, the CDR3 reads TGTGCCAGCAGTGAAGCGGGGGGACGTATGACAGCTTTCTTT.

This clonotype turned up a few times. The chain couples TRBV12-3 or TRBV12-4 to TRBJ2-2; tentative D call: TRBD2 (6 bases). The CDR3 length is 15 residues. V was shortened by 6 bases and J by 0 bases, with 11 bases between the two germline ends. The CDR3 sequence is CASRAREANTGELFF. CDR3 bases: TGTGCCAGCAGAGCCAGGGAGGCGAACACCGGGGAGCTGTTTTTT.

This clonotype occurred many times. The chain employs TRBV6-2 or TRBV6-3 and TRBJ2-1; D is perhaps TRBD1 (6 bases). This CDR3 is 15 amino acids long. The V end was cut by 7 bases, the J end by 1 base, with 14 bases between. From germline, CDR1 is MNHEY and CDR2 SVGEGT. CDR3: CASISQGNSYNEQFF. DNA for the CDR3: TGTGCCAGCATTTCACAGGGTAATTCCTACAATGAGCAGTTCTTC.

This clonotype has a count of ten or more. The chain couples TRBV9 to TRBJ2-5; tentative D call: TRBD1 (5 bases). Looked up from germline, CDR1 is SGDLS and CDR2 is YYNGEE. This CDR3 is built from 13 residues. Trimming removed 3 bases at V and 5 bases at J, with 11 bases between. DNA for the CDR3: TGTGCCAGCAGCGGGGAATCAGGGGAGACCCAGTACTTC. Translation: CASSGESGETQYF. Combining the CDR3 with reference TRBV9 and TRBJ2-5 gives the whole variable domain DSGVTQTPKHLITATGQRVTLRCSPRSGDLSVYWYQQSLDQGLQFLIQYYNGEERAKGNILERFSAQQFPDLHSELNLSSLELGDSALYFCASSGESGETQYFGPGTRLLVL.

This clonotype was picked up a small number of times. J is TRBJ1-1 and V is TRBV20-1, with no clear D. Per the germline V gene, CDR1 is DFQATT and CDR2 is SNEGSKA (reference sequence). The CDR3 runs to 13 residues. Trimming left V 6 bases short and J 4 bases short, with 15 bases between. Here the CDR3 DNA reads TGCAGTGCCGCGAGGCAGTTGGCCACTGAAGCTTTCTTT. It codes for CSAARQLATEAFF.

This clonotype is labeled as medium-sized (0.01 to 0.1%). The rearrangement links TRBV5-1 to TRBJ2-1, with D possibly being TRBD2 (5 bases). The CDR3 length is 14 residues. Trimming pared 0 bases from V and 9 bases from J, leaving 13 bases between. Germline CDR1 is SGHRS and CDR2 is YFSETQ. The CDR3: CASSLAASGSEQFF. The CDR3 DNA is TGCGCCAGCAGCTTGGCCGCTAGTGGGAGTGAGCAGTTCTTC. Filled out from reference TRBV5-1 and TRBJ2-1, the complete variable domain reads KAGVTQTPRYLIKTRGQQVTLSCSPISGHRSVSWYQQTPGQGLQFLFEYFSETQRNKGNFPGRFSGRQFSNSRSEMNVSTLELGDSALYLCASSLAASGSEQFFGPGTRLTVL.

This clonotype was detected a few times. The chain has TRBV10-3 and TRBJ2-4; tentatively, D is TRBD1 or TRBD2 (6 bases each). The germline V gene encodes CDR1 ENHRY and CDR2 SYGVKD. This CDR3 is built from 15 residues. V was cut by 4 bases and J by 5 bases, with 15 bases left in between. CDR3 nucleotides: TGTGCCATCAGTGTGGCCGGGGGCGTCGAAAACATTCAGTACTTC. It is translated as CAISVAGGVENIQYF.

This clonotype is categorized as medium-sized. The gene calls are TRBV20-1 and TRBJ2-4, with 7 bases lining up with TRBD1. J was trimmed by 2 bases and V by 6 bases; bases with no gene match: 4. The CDR3 consists of 13 residues. CDR1 DFQATT and CDR2 SNEGSKA come from the germline V gene (reference sequence). The CDR3 DNA sequence: TGCAGTGCCATAGGGGGCACCAAAAACATTCAGTACTTC. Translation gives CSAIGGTKNIQYF.